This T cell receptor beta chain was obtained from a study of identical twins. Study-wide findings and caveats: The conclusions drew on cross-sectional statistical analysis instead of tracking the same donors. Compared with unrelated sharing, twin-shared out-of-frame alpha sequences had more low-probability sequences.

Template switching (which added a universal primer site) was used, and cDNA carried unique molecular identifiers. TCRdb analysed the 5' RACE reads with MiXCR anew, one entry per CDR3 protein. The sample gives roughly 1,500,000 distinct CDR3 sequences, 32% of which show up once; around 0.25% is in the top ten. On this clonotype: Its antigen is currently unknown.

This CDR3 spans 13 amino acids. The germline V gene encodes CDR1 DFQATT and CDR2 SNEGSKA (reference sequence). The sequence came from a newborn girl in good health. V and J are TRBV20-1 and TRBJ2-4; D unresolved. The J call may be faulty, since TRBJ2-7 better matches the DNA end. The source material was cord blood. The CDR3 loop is CSARGPEHYEQYF. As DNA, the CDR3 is TGCAGTGCTAGAGGGCCGGAGCACTACGAGCAGTACTTC.